The rows below give T cell receptor beta chains drawn from one sample of a study of response to subunit inactivated influenza vaccine. A single record per CDR3 protein comes from TCRdb applying MiXCR to the RT-PCR reads. This table holds more than 600,000 distinct CDR3 sequences, roughly 18% found once. Material: PBMCs from blood, obtained about 5 days after vaccination. The receptors come from a man in his fifties or sixties who received an inactivated influenza vaccine. Each CDR3 is given with its conserved first and last residue. Each record gives: J gene, D gene, V gene, clone size, CDR3 DNA, CDR3 protein. D genes are given only for firm matches. For some rows the clone size is stated as once, few or many, or as a class when expanded; others skip it.

j_gene: TRBJ2-7; d_gene: TRBD2; v_gene: TRBV20-1; abundance: -; CDR3nt: TGCAGTGCTAAGGTGGGAGGGCCCAAGGACGAGCAGTACTTC; CDR3aa: CSAKVGGPKDEQYF
j_gene: TRBJ2-7; d_gene: -; v_gene: TRBV4-3; abundance: many; CDR3nt: TGCGCCAGCAGCCAAGATAACGGGGGACACAGCTCCTACGAGCAGTACTTC; CDR3aa: CASSQDNGGHSSYEQYF
j_gene: TRBJ1-5; d_gene: -; v_gene: TRBV12-3/TRBV12-4; abundance: -; CDR3nt: TGTGCCAGCAGCAGGGGAGTTGTGGAGAATCAGCCCCAGCATTTT; CDR3aa: CASSRGVVENQPQHF
j_gene: TRBJ2-7; d_gene: -; v_gene: TRBV4-3; abundance: -; CDR3nt: TGCGCCAGCAGCCAAGATAGGACGGCCTACGAGCAGTACTTC; CDR3aa: CASSQDRTAYEQYF
j_gene: TRBJ2-2; d_gene: -; v_gene: TRBV12-3/TRBV12-4; abundance: many; CDR3nt: TGTGCCAGCAGATATCCCGGGGCTACCGGGGAGCTGTTTTTT; CDR3aa: CASRYPGATGELFF
j_gene: TRBJ2-7; d_gene: TRBD1; v_gene: TRBV4-3; abundance: -; CDR3nt: TGCGCCAGCAGCCAAGGGGCCGGGACAGGTTCCTACGAGCAGTACTTC; CDR3aa: CASSQGAGTGSYEQYF
j_gene: TRBJ2-7; d_gene: TRBD2; v_gene: TRBV28; abundance: few; CDR3nt: TGTGCCAGCAGTTTGACAGCGGGGGGTATTTACGAGCAGTACTTC; CDR3aa: CASSLTAGGIYEQYF
j_gene: TRBJ2-7; d_gene: TRBD1; v_gene: TRBV2; abundance: -; CDR3nt: TGTGCCAGCACCCTCTTGACAGGGGGGTCATACGGATACGAGCAGTACTTC; CDR3aa: CASTLLTGGSYGYEQYF
j_gene: TRBJ2-1; d_gene: -; v_gene: TRBV7-2; abundance: many; CDR3nt: TGTGCCAGCAGCTTAGCTAGGAGCTCCTACAATGAGCAGTTCTTC; CDR3aa: CASSLARSSYNEQFF
j_gene: TRBJ2-5; d_gene: -; v_gene: TRBV20-1; abundance: many; CDR3nt: TGCAGTGCCGGCCCCAGACAAGAGACCCAGTACTTC; CDR3aa: CSAGPRQETQYF
j_gene: TRBJ2-3; d_gene: -; v_gene: TRBV12-3/TRBV12-4; abundance: few; CDR3nt: TGTGCCAGCAGTTTTGACAGCCAACAGTATGGCACAGATACGCAGTATTTT; CDR3aa: CASSFDSQQYGTDTQYF
j_gene: TRBJ1-5; d_gene: TRBD1; v_gene: TRBV7-6; abundance: -; CDR3nt: TGTGCCAGCAGCCTCAAGCATTGTGGGGACAGGGGGTCTAGACAGCCCCAGCATTTT; CDR3aa: CASSLKHCGDRGSRQPQHF
j_gene: TRBJ1-2; d_gene: -; v_gene: TRBV10-3; abundance: -; CDR3nt: TGTGCCATCAGTGAGTTCAGTTCCATGGCGGATGGCTACACCTTC; CDR3aa: CAISEFSSMADGYTF
j_gene: TRBJ2-7; d_gene: TRBD1; v_gene: TRBV7-9; abundance: -; CDR3nt: TGTGCCAGCAGCCACACAGGGACAGGGTATTCCTACGAGCAGTACTTC; CDR3aa: CASSHTGTGYSYEQYF
j_gene: TRBJ2-3; d_gene: -; v_gene: TRBV7-2; abundance: few; CDR3nt: TGTGCCAGCAGCTTAGTGGCGGGGGCCTACACAGATACGCAGTATTTT; CDR3aa: CASSLVAGAYTDTQYF
j_gene: TRBJ1-1; d_gene: -; v_gene: TRBV12-3/TRBV12-4; abundance: -; CDR3nt: TGTGCCAGCAGTTTATTCCGAACTGAAGCTTTCTTT; CDR3aa: CASSLFRTEAFF
j_gene: TRBJ2-3; d_gene: -; v_gene: TRBV29-1; abundance: few; CDR3nt: TGCAGCGTTGAAAACCGGGTAGATACGCAGTATTTT; CDR3aa: CSVENRVDTQYF
j_gene: TRBJ2-7; d_gene: -; v_gene: TRBV10-3; abundance: many; CDR3nt: TGTGCCATCAGTGCCCGTTCTACCGAGCAGTACTTC; CDR3aa: CAISARSTEQYF
j_gene: TRBJ2-7; d_gene: TRBD2; v_gene: TRBV6-1; abundance: -; CDR3nt: TGTGCCAGCAGGACGGGACTATTCTACGAGCAGTACTTC; CDR3aa: CASRTGLFYEQYF
j_gene: TRBJ2-1; d_gene: -; v_gene: TRBV20-1; abundance: few; CDR3nt: TGCAGTGCGCTCGCGTTGGGTTCCTACAATGAGCAGTTCTTC; CDR3aa: CSALALGSYNEQFF
j_gene: TRBJ2-1; d_gene: TRBD1; v_gene: TRBV29-1; abundance: few; CDR3nt: TGCAGCATTGGACAGGGATCCTACAATGAGCAGTTCTTC; CDR3aa: CSIGQGSYNEQFF
j_gene: TRBJ1-2; d_gene: -; v_gene: TRBV4-2; abundance: few; CDR3nt: TGTGCCAGCAGCCGACAGACCACTAACTATGGCTACACCTTC; CDR3aa: CASSRQTTNYGYTF
j_gene: TRBJ1-5; d_gene: -; v_gene: TRBV5-1; abundance: few; CDR3nt: TGCGCCAGCAGCTTGGAGGCAGGACTTAATCAGCCCCAGCATTTT; CDR3aa: CASSLEAGLNQPQHF
j_gene: TRBJ2-7; d_gene: -; v_gene: TRBV5-1; abundance: many; CDR3nt: TGCGCCAGCAGCCCGGGCTTGGGCTCCTACGAGCAGTACTTC; CDR3aa: CASSPGLGSYEQYF
j_gene: TRBJ2-1; d_gene: TRBD2; v_gene: TRBV5-1; abundance: few; CDR3nt: TGCGCCAGCGCTAGCGGGATCTCCTACAATGAGCAGTTCTTC; CDR3aa: CASASGISYNEQFF